The source of this T cell receptor beta chain is a study of blood T cell repertoires in COVID-19. CDR1 is MNHEY and CDR2 is SMNVEV in the germline V gene (reference sequence). Deletions cut 6 bases from V and 0 bases from J, with 15 bases between. The CDR3 is 15 residues long. Assay: immunoSEQ multiplex PCR; the TCRdb copy retains only in-frame clones and omits some. This table has over 35,000 clones, just under 85% appearing once. This chain joins TRBV27 and TRBJ2-7, with D possibly being TRBD2 (6 bases). Material for sequencing was peripheral blood. The sequence was obtained from a human donor with acute or convalescent COVID-19. The donor label of this sample is uncertain. The CDR3 protein is CASRPWPSASYEQYF. The CDR3 nucleotides are TGTGCCAGCAGACCTTGGCCTAGCGCCTCCTACGAGCAGTACTTC.